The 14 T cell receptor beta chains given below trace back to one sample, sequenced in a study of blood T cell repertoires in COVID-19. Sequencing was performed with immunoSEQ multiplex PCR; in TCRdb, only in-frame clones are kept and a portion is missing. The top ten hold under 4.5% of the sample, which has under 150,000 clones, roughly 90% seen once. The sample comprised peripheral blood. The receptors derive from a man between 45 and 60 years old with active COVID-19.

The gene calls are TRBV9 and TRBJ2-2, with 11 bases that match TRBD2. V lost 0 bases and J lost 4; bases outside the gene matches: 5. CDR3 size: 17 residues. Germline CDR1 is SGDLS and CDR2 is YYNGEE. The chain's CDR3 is CASSVGVAGGRTGELFF. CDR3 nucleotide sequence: TGTGCCAGCAGCGTAGGAGTAGCGGGGGGGCGCACCGGGGAGCTGTTTTTT.

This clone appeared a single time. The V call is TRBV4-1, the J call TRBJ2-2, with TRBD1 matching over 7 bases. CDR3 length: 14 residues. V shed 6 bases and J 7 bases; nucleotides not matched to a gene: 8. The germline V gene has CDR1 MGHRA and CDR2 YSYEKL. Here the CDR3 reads CASSQTGFSGELFF. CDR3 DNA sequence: TGCGCCAGCAGTCAGACAGGGTTCAGCGGGGAGCTGTTTTTT.

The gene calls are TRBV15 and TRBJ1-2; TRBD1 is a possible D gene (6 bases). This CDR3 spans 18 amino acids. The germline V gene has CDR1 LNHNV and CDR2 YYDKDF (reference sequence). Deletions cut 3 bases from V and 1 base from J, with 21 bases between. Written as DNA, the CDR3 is TGTGCCACCAGCAGTGCGACGTCCTCCCAGGGGTTTAACTATGGCTACACCTTC. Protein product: CATSSATSSQGFNYGYTF.

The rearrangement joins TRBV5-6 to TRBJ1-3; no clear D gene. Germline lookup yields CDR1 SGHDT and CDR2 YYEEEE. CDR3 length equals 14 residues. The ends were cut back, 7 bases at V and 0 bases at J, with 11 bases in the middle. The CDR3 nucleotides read TGTGCCAGCCACTACGGGAGCTCTGGAAACACCATATATTTT. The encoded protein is CASHYGSSGNTIYF.

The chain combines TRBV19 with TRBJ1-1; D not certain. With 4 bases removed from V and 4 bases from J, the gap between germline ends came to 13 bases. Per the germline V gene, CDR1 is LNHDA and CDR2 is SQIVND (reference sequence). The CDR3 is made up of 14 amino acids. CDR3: CASSTFLWSTEAFF. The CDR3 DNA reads TGTGCCAGTAGTACCTTCCTGTGGAGCACTGAAGCTTTCTTT.

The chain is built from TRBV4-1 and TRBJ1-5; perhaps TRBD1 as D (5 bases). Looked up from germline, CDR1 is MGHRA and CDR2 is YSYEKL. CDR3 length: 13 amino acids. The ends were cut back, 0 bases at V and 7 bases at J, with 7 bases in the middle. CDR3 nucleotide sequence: TGCGCCAGCAGCCAAGAACGGGGGCAGCCCCAGCATTTT. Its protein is CASSQERGQPQHF.

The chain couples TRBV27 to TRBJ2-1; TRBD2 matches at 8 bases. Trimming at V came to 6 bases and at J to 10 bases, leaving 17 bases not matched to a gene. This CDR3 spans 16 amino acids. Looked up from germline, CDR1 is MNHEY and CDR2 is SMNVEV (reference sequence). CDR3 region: CASSPLSAGGLGEQFF. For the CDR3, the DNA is TGTGCCAGCAGCCCCCTCTCTGCGGGAGGCCTGGGGGAGCAGTTCTTC.

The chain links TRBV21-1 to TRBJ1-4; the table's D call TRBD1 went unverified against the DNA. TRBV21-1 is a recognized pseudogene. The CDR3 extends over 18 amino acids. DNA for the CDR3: TGTGCCAGCAGCAAAGAGGACAGGGCGGAGAGGAGAGATGAAAAACTGTTTTTT. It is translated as CASSKEDRAERRDEKLFF.

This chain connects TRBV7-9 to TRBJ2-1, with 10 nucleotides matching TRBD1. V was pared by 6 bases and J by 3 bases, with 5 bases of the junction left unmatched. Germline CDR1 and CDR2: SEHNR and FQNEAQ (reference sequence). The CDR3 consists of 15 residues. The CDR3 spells CASSSTGGGYNEQFF. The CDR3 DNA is TGTGCCAGCAGTTCGACAGGGGGCGGCTACAATGAGCAGTTCTTC.

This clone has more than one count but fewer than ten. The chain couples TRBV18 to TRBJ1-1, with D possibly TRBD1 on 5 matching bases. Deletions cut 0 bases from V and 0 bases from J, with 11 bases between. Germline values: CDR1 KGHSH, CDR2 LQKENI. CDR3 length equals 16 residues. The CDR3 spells CASSPPSLGVNTEAFF. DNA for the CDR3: TGTGCCAGCTCACCACCGTCTCTAGGGGTGAACACTGAAGCTTTCTTT.

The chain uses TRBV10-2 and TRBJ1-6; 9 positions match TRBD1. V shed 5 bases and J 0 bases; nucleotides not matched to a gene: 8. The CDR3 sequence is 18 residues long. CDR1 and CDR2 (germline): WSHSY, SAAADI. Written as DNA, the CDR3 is TGCGCCAGCAGTTATACAGGGGGCCGAAGCTCCTATAATTCACCCCTCCACTTT. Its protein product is CASSYTGGRSSYNSPLHF.

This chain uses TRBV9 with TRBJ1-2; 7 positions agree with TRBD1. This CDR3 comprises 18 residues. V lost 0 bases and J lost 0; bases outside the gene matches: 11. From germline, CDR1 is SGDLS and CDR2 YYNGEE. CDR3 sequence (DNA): TGTGCCAGCAGCGTAGCCGGGACAGACTTAAAATCTAACTATGGCTACACCTTC. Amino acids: CASSVAGTDLKSNYGYTF.

This chain's CDR3 is CASSSSGAHSYNEQFF. The CDR3 DNA reads as TGTGCCAGCAGCTCCTCGGGAGCCCACTCCTACAATGAGCAGTTCTTC. The J gene is TRBJ2-1, the V gene TRBV11-3; D possibly corresponds to TRBD2 (6 bases). CDR1 is SGHNT, CDR2 YENEEA, per germline. The CDR3 covers 16 residues. V was clipped by 4 bases and J by 0 bases, with 13 bases between them.

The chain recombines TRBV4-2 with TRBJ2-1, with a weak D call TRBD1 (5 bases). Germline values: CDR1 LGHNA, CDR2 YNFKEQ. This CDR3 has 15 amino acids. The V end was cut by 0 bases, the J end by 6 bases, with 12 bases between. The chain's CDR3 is CASSQDRTLVNEQFF. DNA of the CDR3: TGTGCCAGCAGCCAAGATAGGACACTGGTCAATGAGCAGTTCTTC.